This TCR beta chain was retrieved from a study of cytomegalovirus exposure and HLA in healthy donors. Study-wide background: An earlier analysis identified 120 million or so unique TCR beta sequences in some 180 million T cells.

Healthy individuals who donated bone marrow served as the donors. Comments on this clone: Its antigen is as yet unknown.

The study's findings and limits: Reportedly, fewer N-insertions than the approximately 690-donor mean appeared in an Asian-associated ancestry cluster in a later analysis. In vitro experiments confirmed that three CMV-associated chains were specific for CMV antigens.

This CDR3 region has 16 residues. The germline V gene has CDR1 KGHSH and CDR2 LQKENI. Unmatched junction bases numbered 4, after V lost 2 bases and J lost 2 bases. The study ran its PCR with 60 Vbeta and 13 Jbeta primers. Clones were read by immunoSEQ multiplex PCR, and TCRdb kept only the in-frame ones, dropping some. Among around 140,000 clones listed, 82% were seen once. The sequenced material came from PBMCs. This clonotype was obtained from a woman aged 40 to 50 in good health and CMV-seronegative. The chain combines TRBV18 with TRBJ1-3; 9 bases are a match to TRBD1. CDR3 in DNA: TGTGCCAGCTCACCAGGGACAGGGAGGACTGGAAACACCATATATTTT. This codes for CASSPGTGRTGNTIYF.